Given below is one T cell receptor (beta chain) in context. Its antigen remains unknown. The data originate from a study of T cell repertoires in cytomegalovirus infection. Broader study findings: The ex vivo response was dominated by HLA-C-restricted CMV-specific TCR beta clonotypes.

TCRdb re-derived calls from the reads in MiXCR, one entry per CDR3 protein. The sample carries 160,000 or so distinct CDR3 sequences, about a quarter recorded once. The CDR3 is 14 residues long. Germline CDR1 and CDR2: MNHEY and SVGAGI. The ends lost 2 bases at V and 2 bases at J; junction bases unmatched: 0. This sequence originates from a human donor in good health (CMV status not recorded). Some clones in this sample may be carry-over from other donors' samples. Sequences were obtained from PBMCs. The V and J genes are TRBV6-5 and TRBJ2-1; TRBD2 aligns across 7 bases. In DNA form, the CDR3 reads TGTGCCAGCAGTTACGGGAGGGCCTACAATGAGCAGTTCTTC. Encoded protein: CASSYGRAYNEQFF.